This T cell receptor beta chain was recovered during a study of PD-1 blockade in classical Hodgkin lymphoma. TCRdb's table, derived via immunoSEQ multiplex PCR, lists solely in-frame clones and lacks some. The sample includes about 23,000 clones, 89% of them seen just once. This CDR3 is built from 15 residues. V dropped 1 base and J dropped 10; count of bases not matched to a gene: 8. Germline-derived CDR1 and CDR2 are SGHAT and FQNNGV. Time point of the sample: newly diagnosed, previously untreated cHL patient sample. The study purified CD4+ T cells from thawed PBMCs using magnetic negative selection.

The clonotype originates from a human donor with classical Hodgkin lymphoma. What was sequenced was CD4+ T cells from blood. The rearrangement uses TRBV11-2 and TRBJ2-1; 9 bases fit TRBD1. Here the CDR3 DNA reads TGTGCCAGCAGCTTAGTCCCACAGGGGGCAGGGGAGCAGTTCTTC. It translates to CASSLVPQGAGEQFF.